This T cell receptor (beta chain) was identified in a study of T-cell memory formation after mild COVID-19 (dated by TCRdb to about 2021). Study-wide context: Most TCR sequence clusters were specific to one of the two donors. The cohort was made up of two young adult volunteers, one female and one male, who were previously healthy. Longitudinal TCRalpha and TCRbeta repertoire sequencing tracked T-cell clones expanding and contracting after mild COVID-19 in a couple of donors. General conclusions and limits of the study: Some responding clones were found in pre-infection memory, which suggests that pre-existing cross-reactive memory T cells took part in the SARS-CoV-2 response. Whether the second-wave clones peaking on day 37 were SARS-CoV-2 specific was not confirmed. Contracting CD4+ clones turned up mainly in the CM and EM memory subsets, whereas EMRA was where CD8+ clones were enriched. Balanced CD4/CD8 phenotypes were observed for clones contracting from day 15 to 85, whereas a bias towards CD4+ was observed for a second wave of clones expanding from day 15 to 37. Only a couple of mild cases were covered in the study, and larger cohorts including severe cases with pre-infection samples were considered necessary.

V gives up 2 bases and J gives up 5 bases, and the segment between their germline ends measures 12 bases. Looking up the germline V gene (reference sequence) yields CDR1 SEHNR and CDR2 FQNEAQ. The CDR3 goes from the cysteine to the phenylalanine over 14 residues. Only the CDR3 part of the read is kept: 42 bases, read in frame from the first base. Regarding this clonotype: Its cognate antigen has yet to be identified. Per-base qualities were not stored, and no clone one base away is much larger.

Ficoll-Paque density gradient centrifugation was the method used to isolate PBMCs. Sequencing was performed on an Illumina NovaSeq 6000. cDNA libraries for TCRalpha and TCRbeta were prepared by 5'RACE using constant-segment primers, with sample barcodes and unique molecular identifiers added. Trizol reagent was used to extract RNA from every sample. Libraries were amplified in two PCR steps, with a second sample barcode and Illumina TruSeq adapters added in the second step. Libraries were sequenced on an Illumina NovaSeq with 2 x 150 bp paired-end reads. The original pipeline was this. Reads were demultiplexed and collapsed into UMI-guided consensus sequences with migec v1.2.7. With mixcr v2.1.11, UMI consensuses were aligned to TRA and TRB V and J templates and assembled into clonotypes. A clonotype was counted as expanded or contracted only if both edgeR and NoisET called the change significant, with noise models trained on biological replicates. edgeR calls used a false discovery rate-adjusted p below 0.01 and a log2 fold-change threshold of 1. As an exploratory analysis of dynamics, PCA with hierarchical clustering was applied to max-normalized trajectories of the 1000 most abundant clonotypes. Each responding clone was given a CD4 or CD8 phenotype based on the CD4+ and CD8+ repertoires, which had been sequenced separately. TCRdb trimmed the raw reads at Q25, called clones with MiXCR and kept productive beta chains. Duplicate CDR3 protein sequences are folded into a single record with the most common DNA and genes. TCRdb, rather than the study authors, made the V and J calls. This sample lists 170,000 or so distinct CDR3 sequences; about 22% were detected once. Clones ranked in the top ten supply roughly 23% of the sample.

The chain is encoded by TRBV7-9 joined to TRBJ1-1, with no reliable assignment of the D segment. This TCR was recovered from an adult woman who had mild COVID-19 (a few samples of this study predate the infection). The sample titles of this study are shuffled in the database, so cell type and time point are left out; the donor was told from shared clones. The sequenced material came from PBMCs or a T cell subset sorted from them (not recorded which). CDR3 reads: CASSLSLAGTEAFF. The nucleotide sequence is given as TGTGCCAGCAGCTTAAGCTTAGCGGGAACTGAAGCTTTCTTT.